Below, one TCR beta chain is given with its context. V shed 5 bases and J shed 3 bases, with 9 bases lying between them. This CDR3 has 13 residues. CDR1 and CDR2 from the germline V gene are MNHEY and SVGEGT. Measured with immunoSEQ multiplex PCR; TCRdb has only the in-frame clones, and not every one. Among 350,000 or so clones listed, around 88% were seen once. The sample originates from a study of blood T cell repertoires in COVID-19. The sequence came from a man aged 25-40 years with active or convalescent COVID-19. What was sequenced was peripheral blood. The chain employs TRBV6-2 or TRBV6-3 and TRBJ2-3, with D uncertain. CDR3 DNA: TGTGCCAGCAGTCGTTCCGGGACAGATACGCAGTATTTT. This encodes CASSRSGTDTQYF.